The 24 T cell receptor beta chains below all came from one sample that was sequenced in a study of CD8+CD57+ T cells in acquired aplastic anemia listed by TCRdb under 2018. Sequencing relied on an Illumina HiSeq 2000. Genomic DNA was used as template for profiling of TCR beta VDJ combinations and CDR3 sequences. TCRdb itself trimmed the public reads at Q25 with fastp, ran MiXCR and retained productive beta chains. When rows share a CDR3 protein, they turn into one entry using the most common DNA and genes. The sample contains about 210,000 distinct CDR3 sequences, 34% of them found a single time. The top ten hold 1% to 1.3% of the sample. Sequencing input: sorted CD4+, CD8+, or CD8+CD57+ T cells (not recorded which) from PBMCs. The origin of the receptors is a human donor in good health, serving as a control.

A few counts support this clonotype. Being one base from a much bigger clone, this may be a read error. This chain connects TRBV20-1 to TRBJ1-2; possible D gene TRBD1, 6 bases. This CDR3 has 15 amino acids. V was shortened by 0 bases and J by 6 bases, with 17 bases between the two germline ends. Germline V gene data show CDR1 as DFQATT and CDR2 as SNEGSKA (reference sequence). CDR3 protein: CSARDQSDSIHGYTF. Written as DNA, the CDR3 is TGCAGTGCTAGAGATCAGTCGGACAGTATCCATGGCTACACCTTC.

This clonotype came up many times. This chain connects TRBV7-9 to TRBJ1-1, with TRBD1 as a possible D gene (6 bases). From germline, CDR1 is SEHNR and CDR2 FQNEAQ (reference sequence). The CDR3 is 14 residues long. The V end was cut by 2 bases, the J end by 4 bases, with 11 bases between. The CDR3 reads CASSLPQGLTEAFF. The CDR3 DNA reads TGTGCCAGCAGCTTACCCCAGGGGCTCACTGAAGCTTTCTTT.

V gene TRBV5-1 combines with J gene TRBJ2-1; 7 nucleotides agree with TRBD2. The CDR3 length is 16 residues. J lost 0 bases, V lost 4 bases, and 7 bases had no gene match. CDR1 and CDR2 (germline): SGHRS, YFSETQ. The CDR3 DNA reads TGCGCCAGCAGCACAGGCGGGGGAGGCTCCTACAATGAGCAGTTCTTC. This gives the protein CASSTGGGGSYNEQFF.

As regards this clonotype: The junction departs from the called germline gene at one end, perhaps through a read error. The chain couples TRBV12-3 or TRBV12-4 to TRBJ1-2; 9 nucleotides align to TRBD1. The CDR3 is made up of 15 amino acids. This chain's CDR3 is CASGGGTGRNYGYTF. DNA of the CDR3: TGCGCCAGCGGTGGGGGGACAGGGCGAAACTATGGCTACACCTTC.

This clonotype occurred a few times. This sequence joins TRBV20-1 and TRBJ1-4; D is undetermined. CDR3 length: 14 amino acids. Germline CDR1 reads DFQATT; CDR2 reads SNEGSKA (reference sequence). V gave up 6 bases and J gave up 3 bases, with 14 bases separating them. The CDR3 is CSAPLSGSNEKLFF. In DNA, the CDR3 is TGCAGTGCCCCATTATCCGGATCTAATGAAAAACTGTTTTTT.

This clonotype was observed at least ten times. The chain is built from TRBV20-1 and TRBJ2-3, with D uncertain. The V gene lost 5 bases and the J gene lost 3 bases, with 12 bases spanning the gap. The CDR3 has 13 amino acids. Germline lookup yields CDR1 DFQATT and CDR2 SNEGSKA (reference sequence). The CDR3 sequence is CSASALRTDTQYF. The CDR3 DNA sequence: TGCAGTGCTTCCGCGTTGCGGACAGATACGCAGTATTTT.

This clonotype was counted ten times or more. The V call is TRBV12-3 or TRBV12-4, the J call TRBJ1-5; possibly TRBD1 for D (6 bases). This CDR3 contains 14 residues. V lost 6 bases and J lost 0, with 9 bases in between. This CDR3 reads CASSRTASNQPQHF. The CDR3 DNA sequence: TGTGCCAGCAGCCGGACAGCTAGCAATCAGCCCCAGCATTTT.

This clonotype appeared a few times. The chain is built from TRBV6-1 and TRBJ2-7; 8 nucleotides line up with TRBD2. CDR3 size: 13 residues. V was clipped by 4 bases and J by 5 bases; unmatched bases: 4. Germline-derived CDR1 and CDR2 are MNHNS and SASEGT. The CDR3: CASSVERGNEQYV. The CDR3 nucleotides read TGTGCCAGCAGTGTTGAGCGGGGGAACGAGCAGTACGTC.

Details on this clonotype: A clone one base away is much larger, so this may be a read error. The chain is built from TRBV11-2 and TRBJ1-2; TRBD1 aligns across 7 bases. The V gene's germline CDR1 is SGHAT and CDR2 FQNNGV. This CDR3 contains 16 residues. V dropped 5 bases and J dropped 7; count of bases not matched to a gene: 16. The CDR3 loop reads CASSIRQGRVECGYTF. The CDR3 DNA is TGTGCCAGCAGCATACGACAGGGAAGGGTCGAGTGTGGCTACACCTTC.

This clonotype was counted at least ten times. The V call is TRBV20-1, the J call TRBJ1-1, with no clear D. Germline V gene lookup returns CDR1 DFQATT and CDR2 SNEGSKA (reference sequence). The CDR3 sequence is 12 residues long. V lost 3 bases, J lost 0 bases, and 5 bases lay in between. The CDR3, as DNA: TGCAGTGCTAGTCCCCTGAACACTGAAGCTTTCTTT. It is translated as CSASPLNTEAFF.

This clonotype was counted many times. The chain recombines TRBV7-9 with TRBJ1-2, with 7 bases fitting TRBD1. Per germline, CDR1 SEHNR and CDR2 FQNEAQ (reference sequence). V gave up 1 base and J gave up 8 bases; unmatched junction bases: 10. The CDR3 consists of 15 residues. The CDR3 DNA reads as TGTGCCAGCAGCTTAGTATCTCAGGGGGAAAGAGGCTACACCTTC. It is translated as CASSLVSQGERGYTF.

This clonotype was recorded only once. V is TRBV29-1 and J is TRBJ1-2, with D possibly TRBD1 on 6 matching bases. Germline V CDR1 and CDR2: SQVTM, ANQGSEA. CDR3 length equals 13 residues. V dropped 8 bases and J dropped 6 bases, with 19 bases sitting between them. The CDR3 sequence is CSLVGGHSDGYTF. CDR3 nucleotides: TGCAGCTTAGTGGGGGGGCACAGTGATGGCTACACCTTC.

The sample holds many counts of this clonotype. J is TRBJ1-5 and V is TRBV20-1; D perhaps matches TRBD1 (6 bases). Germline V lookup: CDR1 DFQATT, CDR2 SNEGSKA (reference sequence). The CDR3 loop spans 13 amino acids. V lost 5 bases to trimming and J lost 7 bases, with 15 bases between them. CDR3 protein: CSALQGVEQPQHF. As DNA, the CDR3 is TGCAGTGCTTTACAGGGTGTTGAGCAGCCCCAGCATTTT.

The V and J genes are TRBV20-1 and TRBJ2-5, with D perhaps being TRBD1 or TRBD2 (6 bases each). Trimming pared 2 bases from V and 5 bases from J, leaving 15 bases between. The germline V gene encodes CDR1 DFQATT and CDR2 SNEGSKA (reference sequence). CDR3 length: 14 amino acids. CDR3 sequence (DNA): TGCAGTGCTAGACCTGGGGGGCGCGCCGAGACCCAGTACTTC. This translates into CSARPGGRAETQYF.

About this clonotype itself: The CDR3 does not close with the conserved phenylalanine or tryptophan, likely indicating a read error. CDR3 loop: CASSESGDRTEAFS. The CDR3 DNA follows: TGTGCCAGCAGTGAATCGGGGGATCGGACTGAAGCTTTCTCT. The chain is built from TRBV2 and TRBJ1-1, with D possibly being TRBD1 (5 bases). Germline V CDR1 and CDR2: SNHLY, FYNNEI. This CDR3 comprises 14 residues. The germline V and J ends were trimmed by 2 bases and 5 bases, with 12 bases remaining between them.

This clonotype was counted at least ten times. This CDR3 is CASREPGLADEQYF. DNA for the CDR3: TGTGCCAGCAGGGAACCGGGACTAGCGGACGAGCAGTACTTC. The chain carries TRBV6-1 and TRBJ2-7; 11 positions match TRBD2. With V trimmed by 6 bases and J by 5 bases, 6 bases remained unmatched. The CDR3 extends over 14 amino acids. Germline CDR1 is MNHNS and CDR2 is SASEGT.

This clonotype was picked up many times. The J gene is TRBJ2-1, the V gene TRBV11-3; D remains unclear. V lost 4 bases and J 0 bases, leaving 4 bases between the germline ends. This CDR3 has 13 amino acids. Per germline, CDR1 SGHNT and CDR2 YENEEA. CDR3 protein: CASSSNSYNEQFF. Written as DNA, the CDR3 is TGTGCCAGCAGCTCGAACTCCTACAATGAGCAGTTCTTC.

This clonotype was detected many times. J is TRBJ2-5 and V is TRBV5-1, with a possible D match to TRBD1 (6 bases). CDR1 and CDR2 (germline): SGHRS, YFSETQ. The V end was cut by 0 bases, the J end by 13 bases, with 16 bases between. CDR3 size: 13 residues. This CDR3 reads CASSLVPSDSLYF. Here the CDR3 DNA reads TGCGCCAGCAGCTTGGTTCCCTCGGACAGTCTGTACTTC.

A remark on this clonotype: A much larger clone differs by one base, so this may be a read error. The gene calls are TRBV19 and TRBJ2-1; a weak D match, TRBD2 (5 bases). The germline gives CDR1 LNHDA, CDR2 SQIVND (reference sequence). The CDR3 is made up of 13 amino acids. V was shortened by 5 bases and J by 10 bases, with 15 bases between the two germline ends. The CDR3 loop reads CASSVRGFDEQFF. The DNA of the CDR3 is TGTGCCAGTAGTGTTCGGGGATTTGACGAGCAGTTCTTC. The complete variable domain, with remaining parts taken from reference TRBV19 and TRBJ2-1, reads DGGITQSPKYLFRKEGQNVTLSCEQNLNHDAMYWYRQDPGQGLRLIYYSQIVNDFQKGDIAEGYSVSREKKESFPLTVTSAQKNPTAFYLCASSVRGFDEQFFGPGTRLTVL.

As DNA, the CDR3 is TGCAGTGCTAGCCCGCCTAGCGGGAGCCAAGAGACCCAGTACTTC. Amino acids: CSASPPSGSQETQYF. The chain couples TRBV20-1 to TRBJ2-5, with 10 bases identical to TRBD2. With 3 bases clipped from V and 1 base from J, the junction kept 5 bases outside the gene matches. The length of the CDR3 is 15 residues. Germline V gives CDR1 DFQATT, CDR2 SNEGSKA (reference sequence).

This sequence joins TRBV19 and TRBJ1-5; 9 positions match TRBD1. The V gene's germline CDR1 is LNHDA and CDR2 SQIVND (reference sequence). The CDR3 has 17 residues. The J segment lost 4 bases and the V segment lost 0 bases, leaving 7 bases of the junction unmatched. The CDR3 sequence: CASSIEGTGTGNQPQHF. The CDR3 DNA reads TGTGCCAGTAGTATAGAGGGAACCGGGACAGGGAATCAGCCCCAGCATTTT. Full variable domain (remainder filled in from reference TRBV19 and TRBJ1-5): DGGITQSPKYLFRKEGQNVTLSCEQNLNHDAMYWYRQDPGQGLRLIYYSQIVNDFQKGDIAEGYSVSREKKESFPLTVTSAQKNPTAFYLCASSIEGTGTGNQPQHFGDGTRLSIL.

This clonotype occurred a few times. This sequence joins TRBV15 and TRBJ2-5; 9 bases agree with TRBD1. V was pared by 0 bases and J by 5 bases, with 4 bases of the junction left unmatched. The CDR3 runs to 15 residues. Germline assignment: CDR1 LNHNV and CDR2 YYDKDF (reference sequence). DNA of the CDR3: TGTGCCACCAGCAGAGAGGGACAGGGAGCGGAGACCCAGTACTTC. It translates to CATSREGQGAETQYF.

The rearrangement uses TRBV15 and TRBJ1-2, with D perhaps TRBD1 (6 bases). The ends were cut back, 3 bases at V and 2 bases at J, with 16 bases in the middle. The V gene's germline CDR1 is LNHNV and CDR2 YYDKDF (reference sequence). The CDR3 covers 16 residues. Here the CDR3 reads CATSSPGTKLNYGYTF. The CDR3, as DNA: TGTGCCACCAGCAGCCCCGGGACAAAACTAAACTATGGCTACACCTTC.

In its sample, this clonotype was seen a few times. The CDR3 DNA reads TGTGCCAGCAGTTACTCGGGACAGCCCCAGCATTTT. Translation: CASSYSGQPQHF. This sequence joins TRBV6-5 and TRBJ1-5, with D unresolved. V shed 0 bases and J shed 7 bases, with 4 bases lying between them. This CDR3 comprises 12 residues. The germline CDR1 and CDR2 sequences are MNHEY and SVGAGI.